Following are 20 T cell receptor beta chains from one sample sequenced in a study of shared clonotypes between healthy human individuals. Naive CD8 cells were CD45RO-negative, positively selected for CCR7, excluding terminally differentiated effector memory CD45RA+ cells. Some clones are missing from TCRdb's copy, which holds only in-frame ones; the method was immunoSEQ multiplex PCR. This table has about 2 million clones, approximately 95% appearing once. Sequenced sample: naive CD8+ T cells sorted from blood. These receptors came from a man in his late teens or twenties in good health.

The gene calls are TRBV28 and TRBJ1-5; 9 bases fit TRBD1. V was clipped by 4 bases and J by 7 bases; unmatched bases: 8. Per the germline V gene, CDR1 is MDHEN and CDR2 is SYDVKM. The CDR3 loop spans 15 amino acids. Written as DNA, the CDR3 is TGTGCCAGCAGTTCGAAAGGACAGGGGTTCCAGCCCCAGCATTTT. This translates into CASSSKGQGFQPQHF.

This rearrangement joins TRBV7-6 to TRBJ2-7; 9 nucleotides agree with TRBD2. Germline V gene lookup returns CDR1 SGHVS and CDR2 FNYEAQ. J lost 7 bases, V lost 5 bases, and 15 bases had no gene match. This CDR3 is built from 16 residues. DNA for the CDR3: TGTGCCAGCAGCCCGTGGACTAGCGCCGGCACAACAGAGCAGTACTTC. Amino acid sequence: CASSPWTSAGTTEQYF.

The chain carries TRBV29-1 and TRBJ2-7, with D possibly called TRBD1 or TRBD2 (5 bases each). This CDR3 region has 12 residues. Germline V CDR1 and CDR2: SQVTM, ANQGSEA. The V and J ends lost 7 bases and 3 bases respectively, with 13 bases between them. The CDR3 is CSGRDVGYEQYF. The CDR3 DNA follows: TGCAGCGGCCGGGACGTCGGCTACGAGCAGTACTTC.

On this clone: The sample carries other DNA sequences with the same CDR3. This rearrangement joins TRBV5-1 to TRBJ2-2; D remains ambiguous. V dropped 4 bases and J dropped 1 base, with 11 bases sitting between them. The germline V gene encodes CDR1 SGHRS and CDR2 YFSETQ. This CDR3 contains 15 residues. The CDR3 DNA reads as TGCGCCAGCAGCCCCTTGTGGGAGAACACCGGGGAGCTGTTTTTT. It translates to CASSPLWENTGELFF.

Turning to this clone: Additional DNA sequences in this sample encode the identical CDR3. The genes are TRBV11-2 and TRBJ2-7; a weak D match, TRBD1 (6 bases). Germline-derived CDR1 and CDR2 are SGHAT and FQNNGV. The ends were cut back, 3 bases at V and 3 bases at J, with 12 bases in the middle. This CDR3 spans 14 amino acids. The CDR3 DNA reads TGTGCCAGCAGCTTGCCGGACAGAGACTACGAGCAGTACTTC. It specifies CASSLPDRDYEQYF.

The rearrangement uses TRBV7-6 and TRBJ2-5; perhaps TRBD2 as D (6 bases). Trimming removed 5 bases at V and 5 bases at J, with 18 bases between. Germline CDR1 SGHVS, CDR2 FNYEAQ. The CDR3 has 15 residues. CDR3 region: CASSPRDFPVETQYF. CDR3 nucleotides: TGTGCCAGCAGCCCCCGGGACTTCCCGGTGGAGACCCAGTACTTC.

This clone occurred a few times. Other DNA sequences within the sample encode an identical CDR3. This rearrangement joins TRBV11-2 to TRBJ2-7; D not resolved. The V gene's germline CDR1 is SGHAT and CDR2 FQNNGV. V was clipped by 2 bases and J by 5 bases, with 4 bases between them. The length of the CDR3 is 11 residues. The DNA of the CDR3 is TGTGCCAGCAGCTTAAACCACGAGCAGTACTTC. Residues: CASSLNHEQYF.

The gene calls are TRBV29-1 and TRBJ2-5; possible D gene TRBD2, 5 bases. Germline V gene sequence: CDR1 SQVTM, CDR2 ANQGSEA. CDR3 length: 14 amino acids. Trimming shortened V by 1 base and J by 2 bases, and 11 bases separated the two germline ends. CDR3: CSVEGGLEQETQYF. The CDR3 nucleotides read TGCAGCGTTGAAGGAGGGCTAGAACAAGAGACCCAGTACTTC.

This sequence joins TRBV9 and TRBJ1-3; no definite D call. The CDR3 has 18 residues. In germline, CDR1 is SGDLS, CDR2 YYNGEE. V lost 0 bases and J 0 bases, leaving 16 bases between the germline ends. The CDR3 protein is CASSVAGGLHSSGNTIYF. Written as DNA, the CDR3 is TGTGCCAGCAGCGTAGCTGGTGGACTCCACTCCTCTGGAAACACCATATATTTT.

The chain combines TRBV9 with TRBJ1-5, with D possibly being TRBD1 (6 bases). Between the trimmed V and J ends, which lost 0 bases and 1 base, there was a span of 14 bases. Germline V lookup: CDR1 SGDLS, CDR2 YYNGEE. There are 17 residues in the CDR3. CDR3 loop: CASSVEGNGGSNQPQHF. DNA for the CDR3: TGTGCCAGCAGCGTAGAGGGTAATGGGGGCAGCAATCAGCCCCAGCATTTT.

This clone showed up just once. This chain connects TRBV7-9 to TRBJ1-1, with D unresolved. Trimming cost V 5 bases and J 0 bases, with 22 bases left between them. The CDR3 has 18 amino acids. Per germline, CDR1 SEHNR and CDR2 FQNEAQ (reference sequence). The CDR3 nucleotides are TGTGCCAGCAGCCTACCCCGAGTCGGCGGTGGGATGAACACTGAAGCTTTCTTT. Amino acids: CASSLPRVGGGMNTEAFF.

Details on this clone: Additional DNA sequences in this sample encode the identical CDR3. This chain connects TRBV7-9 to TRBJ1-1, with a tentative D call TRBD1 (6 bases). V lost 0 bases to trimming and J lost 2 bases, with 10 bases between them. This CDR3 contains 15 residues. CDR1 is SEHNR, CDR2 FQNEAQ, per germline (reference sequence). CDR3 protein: CASSLAGGGNTEAFF. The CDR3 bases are TGTGCCAGCAGCTTAGCTGGAGGGGGTAACACTGAAGCTTTCTTT.

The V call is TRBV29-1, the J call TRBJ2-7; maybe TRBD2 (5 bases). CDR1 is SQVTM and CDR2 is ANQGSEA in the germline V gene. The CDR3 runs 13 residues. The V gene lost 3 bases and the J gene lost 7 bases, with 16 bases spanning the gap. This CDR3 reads CSVEITRSTEQYF. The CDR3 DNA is TGCAGCGTTGAGATTACTAGGTCTACGGAGCAGTACTTC.

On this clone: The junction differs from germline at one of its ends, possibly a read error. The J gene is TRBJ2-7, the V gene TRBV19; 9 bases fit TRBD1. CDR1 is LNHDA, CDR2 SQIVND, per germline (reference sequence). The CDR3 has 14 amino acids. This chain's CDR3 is CASSMGTGYYGQYF. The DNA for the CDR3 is TGTGCCAGTAGTATGGGGACAGGGTACTACGGGCAGTACTTC.

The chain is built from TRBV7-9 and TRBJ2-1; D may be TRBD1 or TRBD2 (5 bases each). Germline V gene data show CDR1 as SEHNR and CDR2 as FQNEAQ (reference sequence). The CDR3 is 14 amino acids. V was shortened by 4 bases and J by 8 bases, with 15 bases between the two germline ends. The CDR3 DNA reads TGTGCCAGCAGCTCAGGAGTCAGGGACGATGAGCAGTTCTTC. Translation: CASSSGVRDDEQFF.

CDR3 in DNA: TGTGCCAGCAGTGAAGGGATAGCGGGGGGAGATACGCAGTATTTT. It specifies CASSEGIAGGDTQYF. The gene calls are TRBV2 and TRBJ2-3; 10 nucleotides agree with TRBD2. With V trimmed by 1 base and J by 5 bases, 3 bases remained unmatched. Germline V gene sequence: CDR1 SNHLY, CDR2 FYNNEI. The CDR3 spans 15 residues.

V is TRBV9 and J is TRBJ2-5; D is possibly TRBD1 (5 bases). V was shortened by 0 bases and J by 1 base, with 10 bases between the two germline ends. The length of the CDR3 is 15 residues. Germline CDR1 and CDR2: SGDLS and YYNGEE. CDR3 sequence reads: CASSVAETAQETQYF. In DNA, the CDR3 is TGTGCCAGCAGCGTAGCTGAGACAGCCCAAGAGACCCAGTACTTC.

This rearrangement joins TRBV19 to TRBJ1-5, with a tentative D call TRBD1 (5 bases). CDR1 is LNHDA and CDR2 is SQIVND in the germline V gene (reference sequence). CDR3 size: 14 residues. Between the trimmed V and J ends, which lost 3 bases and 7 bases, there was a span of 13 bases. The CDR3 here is CASSMGMGVQPQHF. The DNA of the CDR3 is TGTGCCAGTAGTATGGGTATGGGGGTCCAGCCCCAGCATTTT.

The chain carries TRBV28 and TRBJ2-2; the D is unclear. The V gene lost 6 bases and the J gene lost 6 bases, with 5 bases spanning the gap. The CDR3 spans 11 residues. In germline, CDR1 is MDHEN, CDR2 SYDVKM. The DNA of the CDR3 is TGTGCCAGCAGCGGGTCCGGGGAGCTGTTTTTT. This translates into CASSGSGELFF.

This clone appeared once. This chain's CDR3 is CAISVVGNTEAFF. In DNA form, the CDR3 reads TGTGCCATCAGTGTGGTAGGGAACACTGAAGCTTTCTTT. V is TRBV10-3 and J is TRBJ1-1; D is uncertain. CDR1 ENHRY and CDR2 SYGVKD come from the germline V gene. This CDR3 region has 13 residues. Trimming cost V 4 bases and J 1 base, with 7 bases left between them.